This entry describes one T cell receptor (beta chain). Its specificity is not known. This specimen belongs to a study of PD-1 blockade in classical Hodgkin lymphoma. General study points: Lower baseline TCR diversity was reported for newly diagnosed patients than for healthy donors. Baseline diversity in complete responders resembled that of newly diagnosed patients. A significant rise in TCR diversity by C4D1 was seen for CD4+ but not CD8+ cells.

CDR1 is SGHRS, CDR2 YFSETQ, per germline. There are 15 residues in the CDR3. V dropped 1 base and J dropped 4; count of bases not matched to a gene: 4. Noted time point: cycle 4 day 1 (C4D1), after less than seven weeks of nivolumab. Brentuximab vedotin exposure varied among the patients, all of whom had relapsed after autologous stem cell transplantation. Profiled with immunoSEQ multiplex PCR; TCRdb holds only in-frame clones, not every one. This sample has about 64,000 clones, with about 92% found just once. The starting material was peripheral blood mononuclear cells (PBMCs), obtained before the fourth cycle of nivolumab. The V gene is TRBV5-1, the J gene TRBJ2-1; 8 bases fit TRBD2. The sequence was collected from a human donor with classical Hodgkin lymphoma. CDR3 region: CASSLTGGGYNEQFF. CDR3 sequence (DNA): TGCGCCAGCAGCTTGACGGGAGGGGGATACAATGAGCAGTTCTTC.